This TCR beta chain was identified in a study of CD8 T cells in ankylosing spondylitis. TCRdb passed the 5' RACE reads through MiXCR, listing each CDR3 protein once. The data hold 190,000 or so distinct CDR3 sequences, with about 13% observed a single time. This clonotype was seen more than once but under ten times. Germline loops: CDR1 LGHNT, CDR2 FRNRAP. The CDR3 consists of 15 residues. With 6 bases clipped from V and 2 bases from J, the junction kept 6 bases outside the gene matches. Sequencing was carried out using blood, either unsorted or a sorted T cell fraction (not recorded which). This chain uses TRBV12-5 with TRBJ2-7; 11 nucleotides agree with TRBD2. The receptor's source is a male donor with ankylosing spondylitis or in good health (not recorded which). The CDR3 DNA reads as TGTGCTAGTGGGTCAACTAGCGGGGGACCCTACGAGCAGTACTTC. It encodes CASGSTSGGPYEQYF.